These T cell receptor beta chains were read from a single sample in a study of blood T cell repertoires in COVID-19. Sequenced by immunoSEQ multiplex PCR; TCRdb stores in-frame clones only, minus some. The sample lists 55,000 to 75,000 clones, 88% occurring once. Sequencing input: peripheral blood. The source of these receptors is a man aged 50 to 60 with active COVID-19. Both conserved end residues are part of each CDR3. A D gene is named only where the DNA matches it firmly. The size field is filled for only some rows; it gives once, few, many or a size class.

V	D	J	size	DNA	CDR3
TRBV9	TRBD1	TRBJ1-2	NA	TGTGCCAGCAGCGTAGCTGGGTGGGACAGGTTGGTCGGTGGCTACACCTTC	CASSVAGWDRLVGGYTF
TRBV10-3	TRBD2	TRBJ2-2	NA	TGTGCCATCAGTGCGGGGGGGCCCGTCACCGGGGAGCTGTTTTTT	CAISAGGPVTGELFF
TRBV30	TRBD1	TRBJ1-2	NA	TGTGCCTTGAGGGGGCCCGTGGGCTATGGCTACACCTTC	CALRGPVGYGYTF
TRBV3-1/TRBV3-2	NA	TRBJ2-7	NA	TGTGCCAGCATGCTAGCTTACGAGCAGTACTTC	CASMLAYEQYF
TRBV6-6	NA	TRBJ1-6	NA	TGTGCCAGCAGTACGACGGACAGTTCGGGTAATTCACCCCTCCACTTT	CASSTTDSSGNSPLHF
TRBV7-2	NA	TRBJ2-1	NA	TGTGCCAGCAGCGTCGGGAACTACAATGAGCAGTTCTTC	CASSVGNYNEQFF
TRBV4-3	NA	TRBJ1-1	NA	TGCGCCAGCAGCCCAGCGGGGTCGAACACTGAAGCTTTCTTT	CASSPAGSNTEAFF
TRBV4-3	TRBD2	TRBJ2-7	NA	TGCGCCAGCAATGAGAGAGCGGGGGGGTTCTACGAGCAGTACTTC	CASNERAGGFYEQYF
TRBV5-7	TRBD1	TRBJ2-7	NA	TGTGCCAGCAGCTGCCGGGACAGCGGACCCTGCGAGCAGTACTTC	CASSCRDSGPCEQYF
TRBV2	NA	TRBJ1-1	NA	TGTGCCAGCGCGCCCCTCGGGGGGCTATTGAACACTGAAGCTTTCTTT	CASAPLGGLLNTEAFF
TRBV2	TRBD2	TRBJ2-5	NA	TGTGCCAGCAGTCCAGCGGGGTTAGAGACCCAGTACTTC	CASSPAGLETQYF
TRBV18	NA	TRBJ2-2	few	TGTGCCAGCTCACCACGGGCGGGGGAGCTGTTTTTT	CASSPRAGELFF
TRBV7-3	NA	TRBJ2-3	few	TGTGCCAGCAGCTTAATCGGACCCGGTAGGGGCCGTATGATTAGCACAGATACGCAGTATTTT	CASSLIGPGRGRMISTDTQYF
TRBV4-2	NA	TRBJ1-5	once	TGTGCCAGCAGCCAAACCCCGAACGGGGATCAGCCCCAGCATTTT	CASSQTPNGDQPQHF
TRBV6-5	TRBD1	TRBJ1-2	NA	TGTGCCAGCACCCAACAGGGGGCCGGTAACTATGGCTACACCTTC	CASTQQGAGNYGYTF
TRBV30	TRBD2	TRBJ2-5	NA	TGTGCCTGGGCGACCCCCACGGGGCGGGGGGGCCAAGAGACCCAGTACTTC	CAWATPTGRGGQETQYF
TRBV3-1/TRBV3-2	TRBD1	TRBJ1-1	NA	TGTGCCAGCAGCCAAATGACAGGGGGCACGTCCGAAGCTTTCTTT	CASSQMTGGTSEAFF
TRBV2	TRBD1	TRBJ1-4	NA	TGTGCCAGCAGGGGCGTGGACAGGTTAAATGAAAAACTGTTTTTT	CASRGVDRLNEKLFF
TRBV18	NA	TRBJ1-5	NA	TGTGCCAGCTCACCGAGAGCCGTCGTTCAGCCCCAGCATTTT	CASSPRAVVQPQHF
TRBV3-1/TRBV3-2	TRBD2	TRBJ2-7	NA	TGTGCCAGCAGGACTAGCGGGGGCCCCTACGAGCAGTACTTC	CASRTSGGPYEQYF
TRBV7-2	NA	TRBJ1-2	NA	TGTGCCAGCAGCTTAGGCAGGGACTATGGCTACACCTTC	CASSLGRDYGYTF
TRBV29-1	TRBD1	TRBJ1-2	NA	TGCAGCGCACGGACAGGGTCAAACTATGGCTACACCTTC	CSARTGSNYGYTF
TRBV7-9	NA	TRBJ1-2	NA	TGTGCCAGCAGCCCACTGAGGGCGGATGGCTACACCTTC	CASSPLRADGYTF
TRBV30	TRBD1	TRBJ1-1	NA	TGTGCCTGGACCCCAGGGGGAGCGGGAGCTTTCTTT	CAWTPGGAGAFF
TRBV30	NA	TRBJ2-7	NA	TGTGCCTGGAATTCTGGGGCCAGGGCCTACGAGCAGTACTTC	CAWNSGARAYEQYF
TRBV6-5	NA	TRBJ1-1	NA	TGTGCCAGCAGCCATTACACTGAAGCTTTCTTT	CASSHYTEAFF
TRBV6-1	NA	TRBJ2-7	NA	TGTGCCAGCAGTGAACCAGGGCTTTCCGGCTACGAGCAGTACTTC	CASSEPGLSGYEQYF
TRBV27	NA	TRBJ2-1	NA	TGTGCCAGCAGTTTATCTGGATCGGGGAGCTATGAGCAGTTCTTC	CASSLSGSGSYEQFF
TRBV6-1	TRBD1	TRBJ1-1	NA	TGTGCCAGCAGTGAGTTGGGGGCAGGGGGCACTGAAGCTTTCTTT	CASSELGAGGTEAFF
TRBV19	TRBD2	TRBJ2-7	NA	TGTGCCAGTAGTACGACTAGCGGGGGCCGCTACGAGCAGTACTTC	CASSTTSGGRYEQYF
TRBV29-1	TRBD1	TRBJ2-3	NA	TGCAGCCCCCCGGACAGGGGGAACGATACGCAGTATTTT	CSPPDRGNDTQYF
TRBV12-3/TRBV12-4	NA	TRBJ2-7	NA	TGTGCCAGCAGTTTGGGAGGCGAGCAGTACTTC	CASSLGGEQYF
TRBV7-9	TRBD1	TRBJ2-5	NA	TGTGCCAGCAGCTCTCGACAGGGGGCAGAGACCCAGTACTTC	CASSSRQGAETQYF
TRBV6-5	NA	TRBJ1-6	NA	TGTGCCAGCACCGGGGGTGGAAGGTCACCCCTCCACTTT	CASTGGGRSPLHF
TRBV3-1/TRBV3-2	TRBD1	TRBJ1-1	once	TGTGCCAGCAGCCAAGTACAGGGGGCGGTTGAAGCTTTCTTT	CASSQVQGAVEAFF
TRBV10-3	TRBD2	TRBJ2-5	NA	TGTGCCACCTCCAAAACTAGCGGGGTAGGAGAGACCCAGTACTTC	CATSKTSGVGETQYF
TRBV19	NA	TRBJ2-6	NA	TGTGCCAGTAGTATGCAGCAGGGGCGTACTTCTGGGGCCAACGTCCTGACTTTC	CASSMQQGRTSGANVLTF
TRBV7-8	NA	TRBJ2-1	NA	TGTGCCAGCAGCTTAGGGCGACAGCCCATTATACCCTACAATGAGCAGTTCTTC	CASSLGRQPIIPYNEQFF
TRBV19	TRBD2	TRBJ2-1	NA	TGTGCCAGTAGCGGGACTAGCGGACCTAGCTCCTACAATGAGCAGTTCTTC	CASSGTSGPSSYNEQFF
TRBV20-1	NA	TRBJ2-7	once	TGCAGTGCTAGTCCCCTCGACAGTACCTACGAGCAGTACTTC	CSASPLDSTYEQYF
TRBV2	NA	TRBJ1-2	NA	TGTGCCAGCAAAACACAGGGACCTATGGATGGCTACACCTTC	CASKTQGPMDGYTF
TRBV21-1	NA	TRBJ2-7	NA	TGTGCCAGCAGCCGGGACAGCTCCTACGAGCAGTACTTC	CASSRDSSYEQYF
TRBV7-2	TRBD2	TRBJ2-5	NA	TGTGCCAGCAGCTCCGGACTAGCACAAGAGACCCAGTACTTC	CASSSGLAQETQYF
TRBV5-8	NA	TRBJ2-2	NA	TGTGCCAGCAGCCCTATCATTACCCCCGGGGAGCTGTTTTTT	CASSPIITPGELFF
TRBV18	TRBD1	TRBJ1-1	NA	TGTGCCAGCTCACTCGGGACAGGGGTAACTGAAGCTTTCTTT	CASSLGTGVTEAFF
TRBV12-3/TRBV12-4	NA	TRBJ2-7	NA	TGTGCCAGCGGGGCGGTCAAGTACGAGCAGTACTTC	CASGAVKYEQYF
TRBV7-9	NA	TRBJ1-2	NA	TGTGCCAGCAGCTTTCCCAGGGCCGAGGGCTACACCTTC	CASSFPRAEGYTF
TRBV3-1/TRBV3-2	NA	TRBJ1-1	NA	TGTGCCAGCACCCCACGGGTGTGGATTACTGAAGCTTTCTTT	CASTPRVWITEAFF
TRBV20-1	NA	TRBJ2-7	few	TGCAGTGCTAAAAGCGGTGGGACTCATGCCTTC	CSAKSGGTHAF
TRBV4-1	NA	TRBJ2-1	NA	TGCGCCAGCAGCCAAGTCCGTGAGCAGTTCTTC	CASSQVREQFF